This TCR beta chain is drawn from a study of control samples from healthy donors and cancer patients. Sequenced by immunoSEQ multiplex PCR; TCRdb stores in-frame clones only, minus some. Here the sample spans 12,000 to 15,000 clones, approximately 80% being singletons. V was clipped by 2 bases and J by 3 bases, with 16 bases between them. This CDR3 region has 16 residues. Germline V lookup: CDR1 SGHDT, CDR2 YYEEEE. Sequencing was done on a sample of formalin-fixed, paraffin-embedded tissue. V gene TRBV5-6 combines with J gene TRBJ2-3; D possibly corresponds to TRBD2 (6 bases). The clonotype was recovered from a female donor with lung cancer. CDR3 in amino acids: CASSFYPGGGTDTQYF. The CDR3 region has the DNA TGTGCCAGCAGCTTCTATCCCGGGGGAGGAACAGATACGCAGTATTTT.